This T cell receptor (beta chain) stems from a study of shared clonotypes between healthy human individuals (dated by TCRdb to 2019 to 2021). Background for the entire study: The cohort comprised a couple of women and a few men aged 18 to 49 years. Per donor, three plates each were used for CD4 naive and CD4 memory, two for CD8 naive, and one for CD8 memory. Blood TCR repertoires of a handful of healthy adults were deeply sequenced to estimate repertoire size and the extent of clonotype sharing between individuals. To increase sequencing depth and limit assay-specific biases, TCR repertoire library preparation and sequencing were carried out by different laboratories using diverse techniques. Per donor, leukapheresis produced somewhere between about 0.94 and 9 billion PBMCs. Beyond this particular receptor, the publication reports: Higher generation probabilities were observed for clonotypes shared by all four sorted-subset donors than for non-shared clonotypes. Based on pairwise subsampling, the degree of clonotype sharing among donors was expected to be affected by sequencing depth. Roughly 5% of naive CD4, 3.5% of naive CD8, 2.3% of memory CD4, and less than 0.45% of memory CD8 clonotypes were shared across several donors. Because the study included only a small number of donors, the genetic and exposure-history diversity represented was limited. Only blood was sampled, and tissue TCR repertoires likely differ from those in blood. Rarefaction of sorted-subset datasets indicated incomplete sequencing despite the large sequencing depth. Naive subsets generally had larger estimated clonotype richness than memory subsets.

Donors were healthy HIV-negative adults with no recently reported acute infections or vaccinations. Every donor was a Caucasian adult living in Nashville, Tennessee, USA. Magnetic negative selection was used to enrich CD4+ T cells, after which naive cells were positively selected on CD45RA and the negative fraction became the memory subset. After blood collection by leukapheresis, PBMCs were isolated using Ficoll-Histopaque density gradient centrifugation and then cryopreserved in the vapor phase of liquid nitrogen. Analytical flow cytometry was used to check the purity and quantity of every magnetically sorted T cell population. From each sorted fraction, genomic DNA was isolated and quantified by UV absorbance on a Nanodrop 2000c. Using the deep immunoSEQ assay, multiplex PCR amplified TCR CDR3 regions from genomic DNA. Extracted genomic DNA from each cell subset was spread evenly across all wells of several immunoSEQ 96-well plates, with each plate serving as a replicate. For sorted subsets, approximately 210 ng genomic DNA, equal to 25,000 to 35,000 T cell genomes, was loaded into each replicate PCR. The purified libraries were quantified using a Qubit 3.0 fluorometer, sized with a Bioanalyzer 2100, and then quantified again using the KAPA Library Quantification kit. Each immunoSEQ 96-well plate was sequenced on its own single-read 150-cycle Illumina NextSeq 550 flow cell. The paper's data handling went like this. Because the immunoSEQ output included only junctional sequences and no quality scores, the filtering could not be the same as the filtering used for full-length reads. Sequences were annotated with PyIR, a Python wrapper for IgBLAST v1.9, and V/J genes and CDR3 were assigned using IMGT germline references. Reads with weak V/J assignments (E-value above 1e-6), missing CDR3, stop codons, out-of-frame junctions, or ambiguous translated residues were removed. V3J clonotypes were defined by identical inferred V gene, J gene, and CDR3 amino acid sequence. To compute the percentage overlap between repertoires, the number of shared unique clonotypes was divided by the size of the smaller repertoire. Richness of each repertoire was evaluated using RTK rarefaction, the Chao1 estimator, and Recon v2.1 estimates of unobserved clonotypes. Generation probabilities for all TCRbeta clonotypes obtained by the gDNA method from a handful of donors were computed using OLGA. What TCRdb holds here is the immuneACCESS table cut down to in-frame rearrangements. Part of the clones is not present; checked against another copy, under half of the missing clones reflect an unresolved V gene, and the others are unexplained. That table supplies the V and J calls and clone size; D and trimming were determined from the DNA. The sample table contains roughly 2.5 million clones; only one count was recorded for over 85% of them. Over 0.12% of the sample belongs to the ten largest clones.

Trimming removed 4 bases from V and 4 bases from J, leaving 16 bases between the germline ends. Per the germline V gene, MNHNS is the CDR1 and SASEGT is the CDR2. From cysteine to phenylalanine, the CDR3 is 15 amino acids long. Kept here is only the CDR3 DNA, which spans 45 bases and is read in frame from base 1. In the case of this clone: The specificity of this receptor is unknown. No much larger clone exists at a distance of one base, and base qualities are not known.

The sequenced material came from naive CD4+ T cells sorted from blood. The sample's cell subset or site label is to be understood as: CD45RA+ positively selected. The TCR was taken from a man aged 18 to 35 in good health. The chain is encoded by TRBV6-1 joined to TRBJ1-1; TRBD1 is a weak D gene call, 6 bases matching. The CDR3 protein: CASSVGTFMATEAFF. The nucleotides are TGTGCCAGCAGTGTCGGGACATTCATGGCCACTGAAGCTTTCTTT.